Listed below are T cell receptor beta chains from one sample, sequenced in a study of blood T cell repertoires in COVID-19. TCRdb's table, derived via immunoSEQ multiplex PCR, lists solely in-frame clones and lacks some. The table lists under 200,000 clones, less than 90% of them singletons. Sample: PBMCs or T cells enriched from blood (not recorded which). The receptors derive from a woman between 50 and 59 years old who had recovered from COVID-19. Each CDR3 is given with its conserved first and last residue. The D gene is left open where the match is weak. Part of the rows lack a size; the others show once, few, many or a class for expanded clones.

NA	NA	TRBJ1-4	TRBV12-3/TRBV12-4	TGTGCCAGCAGTTTCTTCCTTGAAAAACTGTTTTTT	CASSFFLEKLFF
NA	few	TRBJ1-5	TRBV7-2	TGTGCCAGCAGCCCAGATACCATGACAGGACGCAATCAGCCCCAGCATTTT	CASSPDTMTGRNQPQHF
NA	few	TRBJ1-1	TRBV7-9	TGTGCCAGCAGCTTAGGACGGAGTAAGAACACTGAAGCTTTCTTT	CASSLGRSKNTEAFF
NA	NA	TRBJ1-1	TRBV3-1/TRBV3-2	TGTGCCAGCAGCCCTTCTGGGTGGGGCGGTGGCACTGAAGCTTTCTTT	CASSPSGWGGGTEAFF
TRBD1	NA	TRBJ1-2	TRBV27	TGTGCCAGCAGTCCCCGACAGGGATTGGGTAACTATGGCTACACCTTC	CASSPRQGLGNYGYTF
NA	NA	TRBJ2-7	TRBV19	TGTGCCAGTAGTAGCGCAGGGGGGTTCTACGAGCAGTACTTC	CASSSAGGFYEQYF
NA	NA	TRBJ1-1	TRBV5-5	TGTGCCAGCAGCTTGGGTACTAACACTGAAGCTTTCTTT	CASSLGTNTEAFF
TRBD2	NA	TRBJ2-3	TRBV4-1	TGCGCCAGCAGCCAAGAACCCGTAGCGGGAGCAGATACGCAGTATTTT	CASSQEPVAGADTQYF
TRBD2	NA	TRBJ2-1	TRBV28	TGTGCCAGCAGTTTGGAGGCTTCTAGCGGGAATAATGAGCAGTTCTTC	CASSLEASSGNNEQFF
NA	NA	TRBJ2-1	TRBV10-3	TGTGCCATCAGTGAGTGGGGAACTAGGGACTACAATGAGCAGTTCTTC	CAISEWGTRDYNEQFF
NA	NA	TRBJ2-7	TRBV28	TGTGCCAGCAGTTCTGCCCCGGGTAATTCGGGAGAGCAGTACTTC	CASSSAPGNSGEQYF
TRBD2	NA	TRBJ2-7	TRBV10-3	TGTGCCATCAGTGACATGACTAGCGGGACCATCTACGAGCAGTACTTC	CAISDMTSGTIYEQYF